Below, 7 T cell receptor beta chains from the same sample are listed, as sequenced in a study of blood T cell repertoires in COVID-19. This table comes from immunoSEQ multiplex PCR, and its TCRdb copy is limited to in-frame clones, with some not included. The sample lists 8,800 or so clones, approximately 88% seen once, with around 10% in the top ten. The specimen was peripheral blood. These receptors all come from a human donor in a cohort sampled during active COVID-19.

This clone was detected only once. The J gene is TRBJ2-2, the V gene TRBV7-8; 7 nucleotides match TRBD2. Germline V lookup: CDR1 SGHVS, CDR2 FQNEAQ. The CDR3 runs 16 residues. V lost 1 base to trimming and J lost 5 bases; unmatched junction nucleotides: 7. CDR3 bases: TGTGCCAGCAGCTTAGGAGCGCTAGCGGCTACCGGGGAGCTGTTTTTT. Translating gives CASSLGALAATGELFF. Based on the CDR3 plus reference TRBV7-8 and TRBJ2-2, the full variable domain is GAGVSQSPRYKVAKRGQDVALRCDPISGHVSLFWYQQALGQGPEFLTYFQNEAQLDKSGLPSDRFFAERPEGSVSTLKIQRTQQEDSAVYLCASSLGALAATGELFFGEGSRLTVL.

The chain couples TRBV28 to TRBJ2-7; 15 bases are shared with TRBD2. Germline CDR1 and CDR2: MDHEN and SYDVKM. Losses at the gene ends were 5 bases for V and 5 bases for J; bases not matched to a gene: 7. This CDR3 spans 16 amino acids. The CDR3 sequence is CASSRGLAGGTDEQYF. The CDR3 DNA follows: TGTGCCAGCAGTAGGGGACTAGCGGGAGGAACTGACGAGCAGTACTTC.

The genes are TRBV5-6 and TRBJ1-1; TRBD1 matches 9 bases. V lost 5 bases and J lost 1; bases outside the gene matches: 9. The CDR3 length is 16 residues. The germline V gene has CDR1 SGHDT and CDR2 YYEEEE. The CDR3 DNA sequence: TGTGCCAGCAGTTTTGGACAGGGGCTCTCGAACACTGAAGCTTTCTTT. It specifies CASSFGQGLSNTEAFF.

Only one count was recorded for this clone. The chain couples TRBV10-1 to TRBJ1-5; D not resolved. From germline, CDR1 is WNHNN and CDR2 SYGVQD (reference sequence). V shed 4 bases and J shed 5 bases, with 9 bases lying between them. The CDR3 consists of 13 residues. The CDR3 DNA is TGCGCCAGCAGTGGGGCCAGAGATCAGCCCCAGCATTTT. Translating it yields CASSGARDQPQHF.

The rearrangement links TRBV4-2 to TRBJ2-1; 8 nucleotides line up with TRBD2. Per germline, CDR1 LGHNA and CDR2 YNFKEQ. There are 16 residues in the CDR3. After removal of 3 bases from V and 4 bases from J, the junction contained 8 bases not matched to a gene. The CDR3 reads CASSHLGLAGYNEQFF. The DNA of the CDR3 is TGTGCCAGCAGCCACCTCGGACTAGCAGGTTACAATGAGCAGTTCTTC.

The rearrangement links TRBV5-1 to TRBJ1-3, with TRBD1 matching over 7 bases. The V gene end was trimmed by 4 bases and the J gene end by 0 bases; junction bases not matched to a gene: 19. The CDR3 consists of 20 residues. Looked up from germline, CDR1 is SGHRS and CDR2 is YFSETQ. The CDR3 DNA is TGCGCCAGCAGCCAACATATCGACAGGGTGGTCCATTACTCTGGAAACACCATATATTTT. The encoded protein is CASSQHIDRVVHYSGNTIYF. The variable domain in full, with the rest retrieved from reference TRBV5-1 and TRBJ1-3, is KAGVTQTPRYLIKTRGQQVTLSCSPISGHRSVSWYQQTPGQGLQFLFEYFSETQRNKGNFPGRFSGRQFSNSRSEMNVSTLELGDSALYLCASSQHIDRVVHYSGNTIYFGEGSWLTVV.

The chain joins TRBV21-1 to TRBJ2-2; the table gives TRBD1 as D, unverified against the DNA. TRBV21-1 is a pseudogene segment. This CDR3 contains 17 residues. The CDR3 DNA reads as TGTGCCAGCAGCAAAGCGGCCGGTAGGGGGAACACCGGGGAGCTGTTTTTT. Its protein is CASSKAAGRGNTGELFF.